The next 28 T cell receptor beta chains were all read from a single sample in a study of T cells in Graves' hyperthyroidism and ophthalmopathy. RNA transcripts yielded amplified TCR beta CDR3 regions. HTBI primers drove first-round RT-PCR of the TCR CDR3. TCRdb fed the multiplex PCR reads into MiXCR, producing one record per CDR3 protein. The sample consists of roughly 180,000 distinct CDR3 sequences, over 15% of them appearing once. The sample consisted of blood. The source is a woman between 45 and 60 years old with Graves' hyperthyroidism.

The rearrangement uses TRBV12-3 or TRBV12-4 and TRBJ1-5, with D hard to call. The CDR3 spans 14 residues. V lost 3 bases and J lost 4, with 10 bases in between. CDR3: CASSFGLQNQPQHF. The CDR3 DNA is TGTGCCAGCAGTTTCGGACTGCAAAATCAGCCCCAGCATTTT.

The chain couples TRBV12-3 or TRBV12-4 to TRBJ2-7; 7 nucleotides agree with TRBD1. This CDR3 comprises 14 residues. V shed 6 bases, J shed 1 base, and the junction held 6 bases outside the gene matches. The CDR3 loop is CASRGTAPSYEQYF. CDR3 nucleotide sequence: TGTGCCAGCAGGGGGACAGCTCCTTCCTACGAGCAGTACTTC.

This clonotype was seen at least ten times. The rearrangement links TRBV6-1 to TRBJ1-1; D call uncertain. V lost 3 bases and J 4 bases, leaving 9 bases between the germline ends. The CDR3 runs 13 residues. The germline V gene has CDR1 MNHNS and CDR2 SASEGT. CDR3 in amino acids: CASSDDRFTEAFF. The DNA for the CDR3 is TGTGCCAGCAGTGATGATCGATTCACTGAAGCTTTCTTT.

This clonotype was seen more than once but under ten times. The chain recombines TRBV27 with TRBJ2-7; D perhaps matches TRBD2 (5 bases). V lost 2 bases and J lost 5, with 10 bases in between. CDR1 and CDR2 from the germline V gene are MNHEY and SMNVEV (reference sequence). The CDR3 contains 13 residues. Here the CDR3 DNA reads TGTGCCAGCAGTTTAAGCGGTACGGACGAGCAGTACTTC. Translated, it gives CASSLSGTDEQYF.

Many counts were recorded for this clonotype. This rearrangement joins TRBV12-3 or TRBV12-4 to TRBJ1-3, with no clear D. CDR3 length equals 13 residues. Trimming took off 6 bases at V and 0 bases at J, with 6 bases between the two ends. The CDR3 DNA reads as TGTGCCAGCAGAGACAACTCTGGAAACACCATATATTTT. It specifies CASRDNSGNTIYF.

The table lists this clonotype with a few counts. The V and J genes are TRBV9 and TRBJ1-1; a possible D gene is TRBD1 (5 bases). V was pared by 3 bases and J by 4 bases, with 10 bases between. From germline, CDR1 is SGDLS and CDR2 YYNGEE. The CDR3 totals 13 residues. The CDR3, as DNA: TGTGCCAGCAGCGGCCGGGGGGGCACTGAAGCTTTCTTT. Amino acids: CASSGRGGTEAFF.

Details on this clonotype: A much larger clone differs from this one at a single base, so this may be a read error. V usage is TRBV20-1 and J usage is TRBJ1-3; no firm D call. The CDR3 is 13 residues long. V lost 0 bases, J lost 0 bases, and 3 bases lay in between. Germline V lookup: CDR1 DFQATT, CDR2 SNEGSKA (reference sequence). CDR3: CSARDPSGNTIYF. In DNA form, the CDR3 reads TGCAGTGCTAGAGATCCCTCTGGAAACACCATATATTTT.

This clonotype has a count of ten or more. This sequence joins TRBV15 and TRBJ1-2; D perhaps matches TRBD1 (6 bases). The CDR3 runs 15 residues. With 5 bases removed from V and 6 bases from J, the gap between germline ends came to 19 bases. Per germline, CDR1 LNHNV and CDR2 YYDKDF (reference sequence). In nucleotides, the CDR3 is TGTGCCACCAGCTTCCGGGACATCCGGCTGGATGGCTACACCTTC. Translation: CATSFRDIRLDGYTF.

This clonotype was detected ten times or more. The J gene is TRBJ2-5, the V gene TRBV7-6; TRBD2 matches 9 bases. After removal of 1 base from V and 4 bases from J, the junction contained 4 bases not matched to a gene. The CDR3 totals 15 residues. Germline V lookup: CDR1 SGHVS, CDR2 FNYEAQ. As DNA, the CDR3 is TGTGCCAGCAGCTTAGGGTTAGCGGGGGCAGAGACCCAGTACTTC. It encodes CASSLGLAGAETQYF.

This clonotype was recorded at least ten times. This chain connects TRBV7-6 to TRBJ1-1, with a tentative D call TRBD1 (6 bases). Trimming shortened V by 1 base and J by 6 bases, and 18 bases separated the two germline ends. Per the germline V gene, CDR1 is SGHVS and CDR2 is FNYEAQ. The CDR3 loop spans 16 amino acids. CDR3 in DNA: TGTGCCAGCAGCTTAGGCCCATCGACAGGTTTCGCTGAAGCTTTCTTT. The encoded protein is CASSLGPSTGFAEAFF.

This clonotype was seen repeatedly, ten times or more. The chain joins TRBV9 to TRBJ2-2; 8 positions match TRBD2. This CDR3 is built from 16 residues. V shed 3 bases and J 6 bases; nucleotides not matched to a gene: 10. CDR1 SGDLS and CDR2 YYNGEE come from the germline V gene. CDR3 amino acids: CASSGIGGAMSGELFF. The CDR3 nucleotides read TGTGCCAGCAGCGGGATCGGGGGGGCTATGTCCGGGGAGCTGTTTTTT.

This clonotype was seen a handful of times. The chain joins TRBV11-2 to TRBJ1-4; D is uncertain. The CDR3 covers 15 residues. V lost 2 bases to trimming and J lost 8 bases, with 15 bases between them. The germline V gene encodes CDR1 SGHAT and CDR2 FQNNGV. CDR3 sequence (DNA): TGTGCCAGCAGCTTAAACGGTGTAGCCACAGAAAAACTGTTTTTT. Its protein product is CASSLNGVATEKLFF. Full variable domain (missing parts from reference TRBV11-2 and TRBJ1-4): EAGVAQSPRYKIIEKRQSVAFWCNPISGHATLYWYQQILGQGPKLLIQFQNNGVVDDSQLPKDRFSAERLKGVDSTLKIQPAKLEDSAVYLCASSLNGVATEKLFFGSGTQLSVL.

This clonotype was observed at least ten times. This rearrangement joins TRBV28 to TRBJ1-3, with D tentatively TRBD1 (6 bases). The CDR3 consists of 14 residues. Germline assignment: CDR1 MDHEN and CDR2 SYDVKM. V dropped 8 bases and J dropped 2 bases, with 13 bases sitting between them. The CDR3, as DNA: TGTGCCAGCTCTTTACAGGGAACTGGAAACACCATATATTTT. Translated: CASSLQGTGNTIYF.

This clonotype was found many times. The chain recombines TRBV6-1 with TRBJ2-2, with 7 bases matching TRBD1. The CDR3 has 15 amino acids. With V trimmed by 6 bases and J by 5 bases, 9 bases remained unmatched. CDR1 is MNHNS, CDR2 SASEGT, per germline. CDR3 sequence: CASRYQGVGTGELFF. CDR3 coding DNA: TGTGCCAGCAGATATCAGGGGGTAGGGACCGGGGAGCTGTTTTTT.

The chain is built from TRBV7-6 and TRBJ2-5; TRBD2 matches at 9 bases. Germline V gives CDR1 SGHVS, CDR2 FNYEAQ. The CDR3 covers 18 residues. With 0 bases clipped from V and 5 bases from J, the junction kept 13 bases outside the gene matches. As DNA, the CDR3 is TGTGCCAGCAGCTTAGCCCCCCGTGGCGGGGGGGGGGGTGAGACCCAGTACTTC. Its translation is CASSLAPRGGGGGETQYF.

This clonotype was counted between two and nine times. The chain uses TRBV3-1 and TRBJ1-2; D not resolved. The V end was cut by 4 bases, the J end by 5 bases, with 20 bases between. The CDR3 consists of 16 residues. The V gene's germline CDR1 is LGHDT and CDR2 YNNKEL (reference sequence). CDR3 DNA: TGTGCCAGCAGCCCCCGGGGAGGCCAGGACGCATATGGCTACACCTTC. Translation gives CASSPRGGQDAYGYTF.

This clonotype was seen at least ten times. The rearrangement uses TRBV6-1 and TRBJ2-3, with TRBD1 as a possible D gene (5 bases). Germline CDR1 MNHNS, CDR2 SASEGT. This CDR3 region has 12 residues. The germline V and J ends were trimmed by 5 bases and 4 bases, with 7 bases remaining between them. CDR3 loop: CASSRGPDTQYF. Here the CDR3 DNA reads TGTGCCAGCAGTAGGGGCCCAGATACGCAGTATTTT.

As to this clonotype: A much larger clone differs by one base, so this may be a read error. The chain uses TRBV20-1 and TRBJ2-5; 9 bases are shared with TRBD2. The CDR3 runs to 14 residues. The germline V gene encodes CDR1 DFQATT and CDR2 SNEGSKA (reference sequence). V dropped 5 bases and J dropped 6; count of bases not matched to a gene: 10. CDR3 in DNA: TGCAGTGCTGAGGGAATAGCGGGGGACCAGACCCAGTACTTC. Its protein is CSAEGIAGDQTQYF.

In this sample, this clonotype turned up many times. The chain joins TRBV5-1 to TRBJ1-6, with D tentatively TRBD1 (5 bases). The CDR3 has 14 residues. Germline V gene sequence: CDR1 SGHRS, CDR2 YFSETQ. Trimming left V 0 bases short and J 6 bases short, with 7 bases between. CDR3 loop: CASSLATANSPLHF. The CDR3 nucleotides are TGCGCCAGCAGCTTGGCGACAGCTAATTCACCCCTCCACTTT. Full variable domain (remainder filled in from reference TRBV5-1 and TRBJ1-6): KAGVTQTPRYLIKTRGQQVTLSCSPISGHRSVSWYQQTPGQGLQFLFEYFSETQRNKGNFPGRFSGRQFSNSRSEMNVSTLELGDSALYLCASSLATANSPLHFGNGTRLTVT.

This clonotype showed up many times. The chain recombines TRBV28 with TRBJ1-5; tentative D call: TRBD1 (6 bases). With 4 bases removed from V and 6 bases from J, the gap between germline ends came to 16 bases. The CDR3 is 15 amino acids. Germline V gives CDR1 MDHEN, CDR2 SYDVKM. CDR3 region: CASSSYLGGGQPQHF. The CDR3 DNA reads as TGTGCCAGCAGTTCATACCTGGGGGGCGGTCAGCCCCAGCATTTT.

This clonotype appeared a single time. The chain uses TRBV4-3 and TRBJ2-2, with a weak D call TRBD2 (6 bases). Per germline, CDR1 LGHNA and CDR2 YSLEER. Trimming cost V 0 bases and J 3 bases, with 17 bases left between them. The CDR3 consists of 18 residues. The CDR3: CASSQDSLGGGDTGELFF. As DNA, the CDR3 is TGCGCCAGCAGCCAAGATAGCCTGGGGGGTGGGGACACCGGGGAGCTGTTTTTT.

In its sample, this clonotype was seen many times. The V gene is TRBV9, the J gene TRBJ2-7; tentatively, D is TRBD2 (5 bases). V lost 3 bases, J lost 0 bases, and 10 bases lay in between. Germline V gene data show CDR1 as SGDLS and CDR2 as YYNGEE. The CDR3 covers 14 residues. CDR3 sequence reads: CASSGTPSSYEQYF. The CDR3 nucleotides are TGTGCCAGCAGCGGGACTCCGAGCTCCTACGAGCAGTACTTC. Supplemented by reference TRBV9 and TRBJ2-7, the full variable domain reads DSGVTQTPKHLITATGQRVTLRCSPRSGDLSVYWYQQSLDQGLQFLIQYYNGEERAKGNILERFSAQQFPDLHSELNLSSLELGDSALYFCASSGTPSSYEQYFGPGTRLTVT.

This clonotype was picked up many times. V gene TRBV7-2 combines with J gene TRBJ2-1; the D gene is possibly TRBD2 (5 bases). Trimming cost V 5 bases and J 6 bases, with 20 bases left between them. Germline-derived CDR1 and CDR2 are SGHTA and FQGNSA. The CDR3 is made up of 16 amino acids. In DNA, the CDR3 is TGTGCCAGCAGCCCCCCTTGGAGGACTCTAGGCAATGAGCAGTTCTTC. It is translated as CASSPPWRTLGNEQFF.

At least ten counts were recorded for this clonotype. The chain joins TRBV24-1 to TRBJ1-5, with 9 bases fitting TRBD1. This CDR3 has 15 residues. Germline lookup yields CDR1 KGHDR and CDR2 SFDVKD. J gave up 1 base and V 6 bases, and 3 bases lay outside the gene matches. CDR3 coding DNA: TGTGCCACCAGTCAGGACAGGGGAAGCAATCAGCCCCAGCATTTT. This sequence encodes CATSQDRGSNQPQHF.

This clonotype was observed a few times. The rearrangement uses TRBV2 and TRBJ2-2, with 9 bases aligning to TRBD1. CDR3 size: 15 residues. The germline gives CDR1 SNHLY, CDR2 FYNNEI. V was clipped by 6 bases and J by 4 bases; unmatched bases: 6. DNA for the CDR3: TGTGCCAGCAGGAGGACAGGGGCTGCCACCGGGGAGCTGTTTTTT. This translates into CASRRTGAATGELFF.

This clonotype was seen at least ten times. The CDR3 region is CASSLSVEDTQYF. The CDR3 nucleotides are TGTGCCAGCAGTTTATCGGTCGAAGATACGCAGTATTTT. The chain couples TRBV28 to TRBJ2-3; D ambiguous. V was clipped by 1 base and J by 5 bases, with 7 bases between them. The CDR3 is made up of 13 amino acids. Germline V gives CDR1 MDHEN, CDR2 SYDVKM.

The table lists this clonotype with many counts. Germline is not matched at one junction end, which may reflect a read error. The chain combines TRBV6-9 with TRBJ1-4; unclear D gene. Germline V gene lookup returns CDR1 MNHGY and CDR2 SVAAGI. The CDR3 runs 11 residues. CDR3 protein: CVSCFNEKLFF. The CDR3 DNA follows: TGTGTCAGCTGTTTTAATGAAAAACTGTTTTTT.

The sample holds many counts of this clonotype. The V and J genes are TRBV20-1 and TRBJ1-1; D perhaps matches TRBD1 (6 bases). The CDR3 has 11 residues. V was cut by 0 bases and J by 10 bases, with 9 bases left in between. In germline, CDR1 is DFQATT, CDR2 SNEGSKA (reference sequence). In DNA, the CDR3 is TGCAGTGCTAGAGACAGGGGCCCAGCTTTCTTT. Amino acids: CSARDRGPAFF.